This T cell receptor beta chain was profiled in a study of Tregs in tolerant kidney transplant recipients. Study background: Recipient PBMCs carried a CFSE label and met irradiated graft donor PBMCs for five to seven days before FACS sorting.

Here immunoSEQ multiplex PCR was the method, and the copy in TCRdb shows in-frame clones only, minus some. The table has around 4,300 clones, more than 55% seen once. On this clone itself: What it binds is not known.

Sequenced material: CD8+ T cells from blood cultured with allogeneic cells. This TCR derives from a human donor in good health.

The CDR3 loop reads CASSIGGAYTEAFF. CDR3 in DNA: TGTGCCAGTAGTATTGGGGGGGCCTACACTGAAGCTTTCTTT. The chain employs TRBV19 and TRBJ1-1, with D perhaps matching TRBD1 (6 bases). Trimming pared 3 bases from V and 3 bases from J, leaving 11 bases between. Germline CDR1 reads LNHDA; CDR2 reads SQIVND (reference sequence). The CDR3 length is 14 residues.